What follows are 20 T cell receptor beta chains derived from one specimen sequenced in a study of cytomegalovirus exposure and HLA in healthy donors (dated by TCRdb to 2016 to 2017). To prepare the library, the immunoSEQ multiplex PCR assay was applied. The multiplex PCR relied on a mix of 60 forward primers for TCR Vbeta segments and 13 reverse primers for TCR Jbeta segments. TCRdb retrieved this table from immuneACCESS and kept in-frame rearrangements only. Not all clones are present; in checked studies, unresolved V genes account for under half, and no reason is known for the remainder. The sample records under 250,000 clones, 65% to 80% of which are singletons. About 4.4% of the sample is held by the ten biggest clonotypes. Sequenced: PBMCs. The receptor set was obtained from a woman aged 30 to 39 in good health and CMV-seropositive.

This clone has only a few counts. The chain employs TRBV27 and TRBJ2-1; D is perhaps TRBD2 (6 bases). V lost 3 bases and J 7 bases, leaving 13 bases between the germline ends. The CDR3 loop spans 14 amino acids. CDR1 and CDR2 from the germline V gene are MNHEY and SMNVEV (reference sequence). CDR3 sequence (DNA): TGTGCCAGCAGTTTTGAGGGAGGCTGGAATGAGCAGTTCTTC. Its protein is CASSFEGGWNEQFF.

The chain employs TRBV4-2 and TRBJ1-5, with D tentatively TRBD1 (6 bases). Germline lookup yields CDR1 LGHNA and CDR2 YNFKEQ. The CDR3 sequence is 15 residues long. Trimming stripped 0 bases from V and 4 bases from J, with 10 bases between. The CDR3 is CASSQDSGQNQPQHF. For the CDR3, the DNA is TGTGCCAGCAGCCAAGATTCCGGACAGAATCAGCCCCAGCATTTT.

V usage is TRBV9 and J usage is TRBJ2-7; 7 bases align to TRBD2. The V gene end was trimmed by 4 bases and the J gene end by 5 bases; junction bases not matched to a gene: 15. Germline lookup yields CDR1 SGDLS and CDR2 YYNGEE. There are 16 residues in the CDR3. The CDR3 spells CASSPRGGLGRNEQYF. In DNA, the CDR3 is TGTGCCAGCAGCCCCCGGGGAGGGTTAGGGCGTAACGAGCAGTACTTC.

The chain recombines TRBV30 with TRBJ1-2; TRBD1 matches at 9 bases. CDR1 is GTSNPN, CDR2 SVGIG, per germline (reference sequence). The CDR3 contains 13 residues. Unmatched junction bases numbered 6, after V lost 5 bases and J lost 5 bases. CDR3 in amino acids: CAWGTGTGYGYTF. The CDR3 nucleotides read TGTGCCTGGGGAACCGGGACAGGGTATGGCTACACCTTC.

Only a few counts were recorded for this clone. The chain's CDR3 is CASSQGKQGGPSTDTQYF. CDR3 DNA sequence: TGCGCCAGCAGCCAAGGGAAACAGGGGGGACCCTCCACAGATACGCAGTATTTT. This chain links TRBV4-3 with TRBJ2-3; 8 nucleotides align to TRBD1. CDR3 length equals 18 residues. The V and J ends lost 1 base and 2 bases, in that order; junction bases with no gene match: 11. Per germline, CDR1 LGHNA and CDR2 YSLEER.

The gene calls are TRBV7-6 and TRBJ2-1; 10 bases align to TRBD2. CDR1 and CDR2 from the germline V gene are SGHVS and FNYEAQ. The CDR3 spans 22 residues. V shed 5 bases and J 0 bases; nucleotides not matched to a gene: 22. The CDR3 DNA reads TGTGCCAGCAGCCTATTAGCGGGGCCGGAGTTGTCTAGCGGGAGCTCCTACAATGAGCAGTTCTTC. Its protein product is CASSLLAGPELSSGSSYNEQFF.

The V and J genes are TRBV2 and TRBJ2-5; a weak D match, TRBD2 (6 bases). Germline V lookup: CDR1 SNHLY, CDR2 FYNNEI. The CDR3 is made up of 12 amino acids. Trimming stripped 9 bases from V and 3 bases from J, with 11 bases between. This CDR3 reads CASKVAEETQYF. In DNA form, the CDR3 reads TGTGCCAGTAAAGTAGCGGAAGAGACCCAGTACTTC.

This clone was counted between two and nine times. The chain uses TRBV7-2 and TRBJ2-7; D possibly corresponds to TRBD1 (7 bases). The germline V gene encodes CDR1 SGHTA and CDR2 FQGNSA. The CDR3 spans 12 residues. V lost 5 bases and J lost 5, with 10 bases in between. The CDR3 is CASSQGGHEQYF. The DNA for the CDR3 is TGTGCCAGCAGCCAGGGGGGCCACGAGCAGTACTTC. The whole variable domain, remainder taken from reference TRBV7-2 and TRBJ2-7, is GAGVSQSPSNKVTEKGKDVELRCDPISGHTALYWYRQSLGQGLEFLIYFQGNSAPDKSGLPSDRFSAERTGGSVSTLTIQRTQQEDSAVYLCASSQGGHEQYFGPGTRLTVT.

The table lists this clone with a count of one. DNA for the CDR3: TGTGCCAGCAGTTATCTCGTCCGTTCTGGAAACACCATATATTTT. As protein: CASSYLVRSGNTIYF. The chain recombines TRBV6-6 with TRBJ1-3; D remains ambiguous. The V gene's germline CDR1 is MNHNY and CDR2 SVGAGI (reference sequence). The V end was cut by 3 bases, the J end by 1 base, with 10 bases between. CDR3 length equals 15 residues.

This rearrangement joins TRBV5-4 to TRBJ2-5, with 8 bases fitting TRBD1. The CDR3 length is 19 residues. V was pared by 3 bases and J by 1 base, with 17 bases of the junction left unmatched. Per the germline V gene, CDR1 is SGHNT and CDR2 is YYREEE (reference sequence). DNA for the CDR3: TGTGCCAGCAGCTCTCTTGGGGAAGGACAGGGCTTATTCCAAGAGACCCAGTACTTC. It specifies CASSSLGEGQGLFQETQYF.

There are a few counts of this clone. The gene calls are TRBV5-1 and TRBJ2-3; TRBD2 matches at 7 bases. The ends lost 4 bases at V and 0 bases at J; junction bases unmatched: 8. Germline CDR1 SGHRS, CDR2 YFSETQ. The CDR3 consists of 16 residues. The CDR3 sequence: CASSTGRGSSTDTQYF. In nucleotides, the CDR3 is TGCGCCAGCAGCACGGGGCGGGGGTCCAGCACAGATACGCAGTATTTT.

The chain has TRBV4-3 and TRBJ2-7, with a weak D call TRBD2 (6 bases). CDR3 length equals 15 residues. CDR1 is LGHNA, CDR2 YSLEER, per germline. V lost 0 bases, J lost 3 bases, and 12 bases lay in between. The CDR3 nucleotides are TGCGCCAGCAGCCAAGAGAGGGACTTGGGCTACGAGCAGTACTTC. As protein: CASSQERDLGYEQYF.

In regard to this clone: The same CDR3 is also encoded by other DNA sequences in this sample. The V and J genes are TRBV5-1 and TRBJ2-1; 7 bases match TRBD2. CDR1 is SGHRS and CDR2 is YFSETQ in the germline V gene. The CDR3 sequence is 15 residues long. V lost 2 bases and J lost 4; bases outside the gene matches: 6. The CDR3 sequence: CASSFEASGYNEQFF. CDR3 nucleotide sequence: TGCGCCAGCAGCTTCGAGGCTAGCGGTTACAATGAGCAGTTCTTC.

In DNA, the CDR3 is TGTGCCAGCAGCTTGGTAGGAGTGTCATACAATGAGCAGTTCTTC. It translates to CASSLVGVSYNEQFF. The chain couples TRBV11-3 to TRBJ2-1; D ambiguous. From germline, CDR1 is SGHNT and CDR2 YENEEA. With 3 bases removed from V and 4 bases from J, the gap between germline ends came to 13 bases. CDR3 length equals 15 residues.

V is TRBV6-5 and J is TRBJ1-2; 7 nucleotides line up with TRBD1. The CDR3 is made up of 15 amino acids. The trim removed 6 bases at V and 7 bases at J, leaving 14 bases unmatched. From germline, CDR1 is MNHEY and CDR2 SVGAGI. This chain's CDR3 is CASREGQLTLGGYTF. Written as DNA, the CDR3 is TGTGCCAGCAGGGAGGGACAGTTGACTTTAGGTGGCTACACCTTC.

J is TRBJ1-1 and V is TRBV13; D gene uncertain. Trimming took 4 bases from V and 4 from J, leaving 10 bases between them. The CDR3 length is 13 residues. Germline V gene lookup returns CDR1 PRHDT and CDR2 FYEKMQ (reference sequence). The CDR3 bases are TGTGCCAGCAGCTCCGACATGGGCACTGAAGCTTTCTTT. Residues: CASSSDMGTEAFF. The variable domain in full, completed from reference TRBV13 and TRBJ1-1, reads AAGVIQSPRHLIKEKRETATLKCYPIPRHDTVYWYQQGPGQDPQFLISFYEKMQSDKGSIPDRFSAQQFSDYHSELNMSSLELGDSALYFCASSSDMGTEAFFGQGTRLTVV.

The chain recombines TRBV29-1 with TRBJ2-1, with 8 bases lining up with TRBD2. CDR1 and CDR2 from the germline V gene are SQVTM and ANQGSEA. This CDR3 region has 13 residues. Losses at the gene ends were 3 bases for V and 10 bases for J; bases not matched to a gene: 8. CDR3 sequence reads: CSVEVGLAPEQFF. CDR3 DNA: TGCAGCGTTGAGGTAGGACTAGCACCAGAGCAGTTCTTC.

CDR3 protein: CASSLGRSDQYF. For the CDR3, the DNA is TGTGCCAGCAGCTTAGGGAGGTCGGATCAGTACTTC. V gene TRBV13 combines with J gene TRBJ2-7; D uncertain. Looked up from germline, CDR1 is PRHDT and CDR2 is FYEKMQ (reference sequence). The V and J ends lost 0 bases and 10 bases respectively, with 10 bases between them. The CDR3 consists of 12 residues.

This chain uses TRBV7-2 with TRBJ2-2, with 9 bases fitting TRBD1. With 4 bases clipped from V and 1 base from J, the junction kept 4 bases outside the gene matches. The germline gives CDR1 SGHTA, CDR2 FQGNSA. This CDR3 contains 16 residues. CDR3 nucleotides: TGTGCCAGCAGCTCTCGACAGGGGGGGAACACCGGGGAGCTGTTTTTT. Its protein is CASSSRQGGNTGELFF. Full variable domain (missing parts from reference TRBV7-2 and TRBJ2-2): GAGVSQSPSNKVTEKGKDVELRCDPISGHTALYWYRQSLGQGLEFLIYFQGNSAPDKSGLPSDRFSAERTGGSVSTLTIQRTQQEDSAVYLCASSSRQGGNTGELFFGEGSRLTVL.

The sample holds a few counts of this clone. Here the CDR3 DNA reads TGTGCCACCGAAGAGGTCGGGAACACTGAAGCTTTCTTT. Amino acids: CATEEVGNTEAFF. V and J are TRBV6-5 and TRBJ1-1, with unresolved D. CDR3 length equals 13 residues. V dropped 10 bases and J dropped 1 base, with 13 bases sitting between them. CDR1 MNHEY and CDR2 SVGAGI come from the germline V gene.